This T cell receptor beta chain was profiled in a study of response to subunit inactivated influenza vaccine. This CDR3 is 17 amino acids long. With 5 bases clipped from V and 0 bases from J, the junction kept 4 bases outside the gene matches. Germline CDR1 is SQVTM and CDR2 is ANQGSEA. As regards this clonotype: Its antigen is not identified.

Regarding the study as a whole: Authors suggested that a seasonal influenza vaccination recruits few new T cells each time.

In TCRdb, the RT-PCR reads were re-called with MiXCR into one record per CDR3 protein. There are about 500,000 distinct CDR3 sequences in the sample; more than 15% occur only once, and less than 4% lies in the top ten. The chain has TRBV29-1 and TRBJ2-1, with 16 bases identical to TRBD2. The TCR was taken from a man aged 50 to 69 who received an inactivated influenza vaccine. This specimen was CD4+ T cells sorted from PBMCs, taken around 25 months after vaccination. CDR3 in DNA: TGCAGCGTTTGGGGACTAGCGGGAGGGAGCTCCTACAATGAGCAGTTCTTC. Its translation: CSVWGLAGGSSYNEQFF.